This T cell receptor (beta chain) is from a study of cytomegalovirus exposure and HLA in healthy donors. Study-level findings and limits: Later analysis suggested most CMV-associated TCR beta chains were HLA-restricted. Among immune exposure information, only CMV serostatus was available. A link between a missense DCLRE1C variant and TCR beta V- and J-gene trimming emerged from a later analysis.

The PCR made use of 60 Vbeta and 13 Jbeta primers. In the authors' workflow: A follow-up analysis tallied about 88 million unique TCR beta chains, about 11 million shared. TCRdb keeps only in-frame clones here, not all; method: immunoSEQ multiplex PCR. V, J and clone size reflect that table, while D and trimming were determined from the DNA. This table has about 120,000 clones, 60% to 80% appearing once. The CDR3 consists of 10 residues. V was clipped by 7 bases and J by 8 bases, with 6 bases between them. Germline V CDR1 and CDR2: ENHRY, SYGVKD. In the case of this clone: Its antigen is currently unknown.

The V gene is TRBV10-3, the J gene TRBJ2-1; no firm D call. The receptor's source is a man aged 45-65 years in good health and CMV-seropositive. The material sequenced was PBMCs. The CDR3 DNA is TGTGCCATCAAAGGAGATGAGCAGTTCTTC. Its translation is CAIKGDEQFF.